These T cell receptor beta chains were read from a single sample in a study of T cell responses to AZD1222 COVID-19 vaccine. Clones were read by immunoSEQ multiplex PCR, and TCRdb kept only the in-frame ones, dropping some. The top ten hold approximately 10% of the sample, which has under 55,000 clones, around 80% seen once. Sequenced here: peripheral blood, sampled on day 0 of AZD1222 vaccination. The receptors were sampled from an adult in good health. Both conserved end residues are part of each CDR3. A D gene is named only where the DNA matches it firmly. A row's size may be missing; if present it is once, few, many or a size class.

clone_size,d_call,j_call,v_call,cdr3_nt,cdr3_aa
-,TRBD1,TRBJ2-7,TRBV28,TGTGCCAGCACTACCGGGACAGGGGGTCACGAGCAGTACTTC,CASTTGTGGHEQYF
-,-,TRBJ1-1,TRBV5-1,TGCGCCAGCAGCTTGAGGGGAGGAACTGAAGCTTTCTTT,CASSLRGGTEAFF
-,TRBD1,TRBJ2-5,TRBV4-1,TGCGCCAGCAGCCAAACCCCGGGACAGGGGGTCCAAGAGACCCAGTACTTC,CASSQTPGQGVQETQYF
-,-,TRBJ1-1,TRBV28,TGTGCCAGCAGTTCCCGCACTGAAGCTTTCTTT,CASSSRTEAFF
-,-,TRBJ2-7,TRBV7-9,TGTGCCAGCAGCTTAGGAAACATTGGTTGGTCCTACGAGCAGTACTTC,CASSLGNIGWSYEQYF
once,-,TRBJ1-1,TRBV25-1,TGTGCCAGCAGTGAGCTGACGGGGGGTGCTGAAGCTTTCTTT,CASSELTGGAEAFF
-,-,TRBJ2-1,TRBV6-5,TGTGCCAGTTCGAGGAGCAGCTCCTACAATGAGCAGTTCTTC,CASSRSSSYNEQFF
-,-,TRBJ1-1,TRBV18,TGTGCCAGCTCAAAAAGGGTCCCTGAAGCTTTCTTT,CASSKRVPEAFF
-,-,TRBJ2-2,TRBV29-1,TGCAGCGTCAGGGGCGGCACCGGGGAGCTGTTTTTT,CSVRGGTGELFF
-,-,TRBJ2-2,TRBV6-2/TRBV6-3,TGTGCCAGCAGTGATCCAGCCCCCGGGGAGCTGTTTTTT,CASSDPAPGELFF
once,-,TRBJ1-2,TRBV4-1,TGCGCCAGCAGCCAAGATATATCGGGCGGTAGACTATGGGGCTACACCTTC,CASSQDISGGRLWGYTF
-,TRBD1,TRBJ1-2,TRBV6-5,TGTGCCAGCAGTCGACAGGGTCAGAAGAACTATGGCTACACCTTC,CASSRQGQKNYGYTF
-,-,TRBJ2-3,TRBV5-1,TGCGCCAGCAGCCCCCGGGCCCCCTCTAGCACAGATACGCAGTATTTT,CASSPRAPSSTDTQYF
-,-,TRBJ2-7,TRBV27,TGTGCCAGCGGGGGCAGGGGTGCATTTGGGGGCTACGAGCAGTACTTC,CASGGRGAFGGYEQYF
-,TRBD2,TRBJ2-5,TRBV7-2,TGTGCCAGCAGCGCAAGGACTAGCGGGGGGTACCAAGAGACCCAGTACTTC,CASSARTSGGYQETQYF
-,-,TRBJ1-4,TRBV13,TGTGCCAGCAGGAGAGGGGTGGCAGGGAGAGAAAAACTGTTTTTT,CASRRGVAGREKLFF
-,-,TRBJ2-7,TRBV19,TGTGCCAGTAGTCGACAGGTTGGCTACGAGCAGTACTTC,CASSRQVGYEQYF
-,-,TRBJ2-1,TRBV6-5,TGTGCCAGCACCCGGGGTTCCTACAATGAGCAGTTCTTC,CASTRGSYNEQFF
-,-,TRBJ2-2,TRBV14,TGTGCCAGCAGCTCGCGGAGCACCGGGGAGCTGTTTTTT,CASSSRSTGELFF
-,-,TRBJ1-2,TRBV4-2,TGTGCCAGCAGCCAAGATACTGACAGGACGCGCGGCTACACCTTC,CASSQDTDRTRGYTF
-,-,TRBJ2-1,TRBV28,TGTGCCAGCATCCAAGGTTCGGCGACACAGTACAATGAGCAGTTCTTC,CASIQGSATQYNEQFF
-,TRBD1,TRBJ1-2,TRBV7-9,TGTGCCAGCAGCGAACAGGGGGGGTATGGCTACACCTTC,CASSEQGGYGYTF
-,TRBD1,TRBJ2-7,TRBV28,TGTGCCAGCAGCAACCTCAGGGGGGACAGGGCGAGCGAGCAGTACTTC,CASSNLRGDRASEQYF
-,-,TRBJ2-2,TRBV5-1,TGCGCCAGCAGCTTGGGTCAGCCTAAGGACACCGGGGAGCTGTTTTTT,CASSLGQPKDTGELFF
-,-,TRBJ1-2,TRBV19,TGTGCCAGTAGTATGTTGGGAGAAGGCTACACCTTC,CASSMLGEGYTF
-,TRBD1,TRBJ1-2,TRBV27,TGTGCCAGCAGAGTTCACAGGGGTTCTGGCTACACCTTC,CASRVHRGSGYTF
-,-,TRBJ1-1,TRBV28,TGTGCCAGCAGTTTTCTTGGGGGGACGCCTGAAGCTTTCTTT,CASSFLGGTPEAFF
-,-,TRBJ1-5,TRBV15,TGTGCCACCAGCAGTTCCTCTTTTCAGCCCCAGCATTTT,CATSSSSFQPQHF
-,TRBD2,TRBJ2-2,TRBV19,TGTGCCAGTAGTATAGCCCCACTAGCGGGAGTGGGGGCCGGGGAGCTGTTTTTT,CASSIAPLAGVGAGELFF